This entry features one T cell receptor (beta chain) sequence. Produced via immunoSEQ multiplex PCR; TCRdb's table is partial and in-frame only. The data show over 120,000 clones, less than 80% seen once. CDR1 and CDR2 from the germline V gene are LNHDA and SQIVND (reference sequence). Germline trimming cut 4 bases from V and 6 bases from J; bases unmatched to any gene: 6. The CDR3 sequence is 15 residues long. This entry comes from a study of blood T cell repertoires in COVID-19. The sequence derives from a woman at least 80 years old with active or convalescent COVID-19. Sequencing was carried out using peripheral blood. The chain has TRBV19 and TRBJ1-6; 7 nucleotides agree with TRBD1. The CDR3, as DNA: TGTGCCAGTAGTACCCCGGGACAGAGTAATTCACCCCTCCACTTT. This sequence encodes CASSTPGQSNSPLHF.